A single T cell receptor (beta chain) is shown here with its context. TCRdb re-called the 5' RACE reads with MiXCR, one entry per CDR3 protein. Of hundreds of thousands of distinct CDR3 sequences detected, 15% to 20% appear once; the ten largest clones hold more than 9%. The CDR3 is 14 amino acids. Trimming stripped 3 bases from V and 9 bases from J, with 17 bases between. The germline CDR1 and CDR2 sequences are MNHEY and SMNVEV (reference sequence). These data are taken from a study of T-cell memory formation after mild COVID-19. Source material: PBMCs or a T cell subset sorted from them (not recorded which). The sequence was collected from an adult woman who had mild COVID-19 (a few samples of this study predate the infection). Cell type and time point are not known. The V call is TRBV27, the J call TRBJ1-1, with a possible D match to TRBD1 (6 bases). The CDR3 region has the DNA TGTGCCAGCAGTTTCGGGAACAGGGCCAAAAAAGCTTTCTTT. This translates into CASSFGNRAKKAFF.